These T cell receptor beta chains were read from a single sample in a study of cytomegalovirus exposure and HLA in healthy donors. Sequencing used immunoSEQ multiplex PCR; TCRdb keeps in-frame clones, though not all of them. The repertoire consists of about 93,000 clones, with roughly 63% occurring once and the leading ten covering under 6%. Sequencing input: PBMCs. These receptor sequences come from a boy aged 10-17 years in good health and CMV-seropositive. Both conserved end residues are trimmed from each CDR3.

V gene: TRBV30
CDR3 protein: AWRRDRDQPQH

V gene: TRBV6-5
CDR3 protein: ASSYSHRLNTEAF

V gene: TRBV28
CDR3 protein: ASSLSDYGYT

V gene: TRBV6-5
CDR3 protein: ASSYSGRAAEAF

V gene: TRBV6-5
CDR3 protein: ASSLGQGGGTEAF

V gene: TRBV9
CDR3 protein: ASSVMAGQPTDTQY

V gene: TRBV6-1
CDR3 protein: ASSGQRGSTDTQY

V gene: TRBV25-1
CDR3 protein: ASSPWGPETQY

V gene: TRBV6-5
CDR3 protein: ASSPGQGGYGYT

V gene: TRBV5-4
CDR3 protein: ASRTNPGERYEQY

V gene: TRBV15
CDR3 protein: ATSKLGQNSNQPQN

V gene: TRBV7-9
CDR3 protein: ASSFSENTEAF

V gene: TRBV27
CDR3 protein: ASRAAGLSATNEKLF

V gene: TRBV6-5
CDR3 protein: ASSIDRRETQY

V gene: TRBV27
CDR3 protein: ASSRQGTQPQH

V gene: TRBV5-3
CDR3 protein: AIPGQKPTYEQY

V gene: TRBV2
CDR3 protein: ASSSSGSRYNEQF

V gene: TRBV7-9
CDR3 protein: ASSLGQNTEAF

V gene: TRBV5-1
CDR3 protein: ASSLNGHTDTQY

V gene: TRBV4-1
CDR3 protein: ASSQALAGPYEQY

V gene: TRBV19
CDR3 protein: ATNRGASNYGYT

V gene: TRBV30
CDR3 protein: AWTIGTVKNEKLF

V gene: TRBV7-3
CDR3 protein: ASSPTGGTTYEQY

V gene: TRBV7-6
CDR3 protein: ASSFSDRTGPSYEQY

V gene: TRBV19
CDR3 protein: ASRVQFLSNQPQH

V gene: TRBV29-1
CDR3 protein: SVVRARGGDEQY

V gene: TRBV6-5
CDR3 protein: ASSSGLYQPRH

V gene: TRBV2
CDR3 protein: ASRVTGDSYEQY

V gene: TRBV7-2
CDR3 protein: ASSLTGGPYYGYT

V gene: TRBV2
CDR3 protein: ASSRDSSNTEAF

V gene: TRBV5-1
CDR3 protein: ASSWQGRESPLH

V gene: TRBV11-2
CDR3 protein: ASSPDTGIPYEQY

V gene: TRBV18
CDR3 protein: ASSPTSYYEQY

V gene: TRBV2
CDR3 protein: ASSDRVRVYEQY

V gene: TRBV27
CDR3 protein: ASSSPIVSGMMETQY

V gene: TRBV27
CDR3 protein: ASSLRGPVYNEQF

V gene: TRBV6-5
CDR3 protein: ASSHPVTYEQY